The clone carrying this T cell receptor (beta chain) was found many times. The antigen is undetermined. The data belong to a study of T cells in Graves' hyperthyroidism and ophthalmopathy. Whole-study findings and limits: Most thyroid clonotypes with frequency above 0.001 were detected in blood. A median around 6.4 months before onset, the model predicted ophthalmopathy.

Used for diagnoses were clinical symptoms, serum thyroxine and TRAb, thyroid ultrasound and orbital computed tomography. RNA transcripts served as the template for amplifying TCR beta CDR3 regions. HTBI primers were used for first-round RT-PCR of the TCR CDR3. Using its own MiXCR run on the multiplex PCR reads, TCRdb lists one record per CDR3 protein. The sample has over 500,000 distinct CDR3 sequences, around 50% seen once; the top ten hold around two fifths. V was pared by 3 bases and J by 4 bases, with 5 bases of the junction left unmatched. This CDR3 is 14 amino acids long. From germline, CDR1 is SGHDT and CDR2 YYEEEE.

This receptor was obtained from an adult woman with Graves' disease, either hyperthyroidism or ophthalmopathy (not recorded which). The specimen sequenced was peripheral blood or thyroid tissue (not recorded which). The rearrangement links TRBV5-6 to TRBJ1-2; the match to TRBD1 covers 8 bases. The CDR3 DNA follows: TGTGCCAGCAGCTCAACAGGGGGAGTCTATGGCTACACCTTC. This sequence encodes CASSSTGGVYGYTF.